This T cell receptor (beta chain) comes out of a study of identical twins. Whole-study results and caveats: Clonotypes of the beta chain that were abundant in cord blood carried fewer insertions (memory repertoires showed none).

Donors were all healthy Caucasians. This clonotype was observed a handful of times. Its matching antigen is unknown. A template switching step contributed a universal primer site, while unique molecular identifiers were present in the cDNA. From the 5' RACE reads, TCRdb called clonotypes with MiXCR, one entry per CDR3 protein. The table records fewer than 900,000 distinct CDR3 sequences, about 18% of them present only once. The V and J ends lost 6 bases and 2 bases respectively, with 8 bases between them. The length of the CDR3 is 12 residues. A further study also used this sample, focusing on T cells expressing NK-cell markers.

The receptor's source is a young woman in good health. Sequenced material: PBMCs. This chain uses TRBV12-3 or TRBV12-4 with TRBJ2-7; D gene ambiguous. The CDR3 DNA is TGTGCCAGCAGCTTCGTACCCTACGAGCAGTACTTC. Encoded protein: CASSFVPYEQYF.